The 16 T cell receptor beta chains listed next were all sequenced from one sample in a study of shared clonotypes between healthy human individuals. The table came from immunoSEQ multiplex PCR; TCRdb's copy has only in-frame clones and leaves some out. This table holds hundreds of thousands of clones, just over 95% found once. Terminally differentiated effector memory CD45RA+ cells were left out of the naive CD8 fraction, which was CD45RO-negative and positively selected for CCR7. The material sequenced was naive CD8+ T cells sorted from blood. All receptors come from a man in his thirties or forties in good health.

V gene TRBV9 combines with J gene TRBJ2-3, with 9 bases that match TRBD2. Germline loops: CDR1 SGDLS, CDR2 YYNGEE. This CDR3 has 15 residues. Germline trimming cut 2 bases from V and 4 bases from J; bases unmatched to any gene: 5. The CDR3 DNA reads as TGTGCCAGCAGCGTTAGCGGGAGTCTCTCAGATACGCAGTATTTT. It encodes CASSVSGSLSDTQYF.

This clone was recorded once. V is TRBV6-1 and J is TRBJ2-2, with D perhaps matching TRBD1 (5 bases). Trimming pared 1 base from V and 5 bases from J, leaving 8 bases between. The CDR3 length is 14 residues. Germline V gene lookup returns CDR1 MNHNS and CDR2 SASEGT. The CDR3 here is CASSEGGATGELFF. The DNA of the CDR3 is TGTGCCAGCAGTGAAGGTGGGGCGACCGGGGAGCTGTTTTTT.

To note about this clone: Compared with germline, one end of the junction differs, possibly owing to a read error. The chain has TRBV2 and TRBJ1-5; 7 nucleotides align to TRBD1. Germline CDR1 and CDR2: SNHLY and FYNNEI. This CDR3 region has 17 residues. In nucleotides, the CDR3 is TGTGCCAGCAGCGAAGTTCTGAGAGGGGGCGCATATCAGCCCCAGCATTTT. It translates to CASSEVLRGGAYQPQHF.

The chain combines TRBV6-1 with TRBJ1-1; D possibly corresponds to TRBD1 (6 bases). With 2 bases removed from V and 2 bases from J, the gap between germline ends came to 15 bases. This CDR3 has 16 residues. The germline V gene encodes CDR1 MNHNS and CDR2 SASEGT. DNA of the CDR3: TGTGCCAGCAGTGAAAACTTCAGGGGTGCAAACACTGAAGCTTTCTTT. Amino acid sequence: CASSENFRGANTEAFF.

The rearrangement uses TRBV6-5 and TRBJ2-7, with D unresolved. The CDR3 length is 16 residues. Looked up from germline, CDR1 is MNHEY and CDR2 is SVGAGI. Trimming left V 4 bases short and J 3 bases short, with 19 bases between. This CDR3 is CASSLTRTLLSYEQYF. CDR3 coding DNA: TGTGCCAGCAGTTTAACCAGGACCCTCTTAAGCTACGAGCAGTACTTC.

The chain employs TRBV7-9 and TRBJ1-4, with 7 bases that match TRBD1. The length of the CDR3 is 17 residues. Germline-derived CDR1 and CDR2 are SEHNR and FQNEAQ (reference sequence). The J segment lost 0 bases and the V segment lost 4 bases, leaving 8 bases of the junction unmatched. Here the CDR3 DNA reads TGTGCCAGCAGCTCCAGGGGGTGGGAGGCAACTAATGAAAAACTGTTTTTT. Its protein is CASSSRGWEATNEKLFF.

This chain connects TRBV15 to TRBJ1-5; unclear D gene. Germline V gene sequence: CDR1 LNHNV, CDR2 YYDKDF (reference sequence). The germline V and J ends were trimmed by 8 bases and 7 bases, with 24 bases remaining between them. This CDR3 region has 16 residues. Here the CDR3 DNA reads TGTGCCACCGCGCCCGCGGTGACCGGCGCTCTACAGCCCCAGCATTTT. The encoded protein is CATAPAVTGALQPQHF.

This clone was observed a single time. The sample holds other DNA sequences that translate to the same CDR3. This chain links TRBV28 with TRBJ2-7; no clear D gene. From germline, CDR1 is MDHEN and CDR2 SYDVKM. This CDR3 spans 13 amino acids. The V end was cut by 1 base, the J end by 3 bases, with 7 bases between. The CDR3 DNA follows: TGTGCCAGCAGTTTATCGTTTAGCTACGAGCAGTACTTC. It codes for CASSLSFSYEQYF.

The J gene is TRBJ2-7, the V gene TRBV19; 7 positions agree with TRBD2. Germline CDR1 is LNHDA and CDR2 is SQIVND (reference sequence). V gave up 7 bases and J gave up 3 bases; unmatched junction bases: 9. The CDR3 contains 14 residues. Here the CDR3 reads CASTTVGGGYEQYF. The CDR3 nucleotides read TGTGCCAGTACCACCGTGGGCGGGGGCTACGAGCAGTACTTC.

The genes are TRBV4-1 and TRBJ1-1; 7 bases align to TRBD1. CDR1 and CDR2 from the germline V gene are MGHRA and YSYEKL. Losses at the gene ends were 0 bases for V and 4 bases for J; bases not matched to a gene: 5. This CDR3 has 15 amino acids. In DNA form, the CDR3 reads TGCGCCAGCAGCCAAGATAGGCAGGGGGGCACTGAAGCTTTCTTT. Protein product: CASSQDRQGGTEAFF.

This chain joins TRBV11-2 and TRBJ2-7; D is uncertain. This CDR3 has 16 amino acids. Germline CDR1 is SGHAT and CDR2 is FQNNGV. The V end lost 1 base, the J end lost 0 bases, and 13 bases lay between the germline ends. This chain's CDR3 is CASSLVSGSSSYEQYF. The CDR3 DNA sequence: TGTGCCAGCAGCTTAGTCTCAGGATCGAGCTCCTACGAGCAGTACTTC.

The V and J genes are TRBV10-3 and TRBJ2-1; D is possibly TRBD2 (6 bases). This CDR3 is 15 amino acids long. Deletions cut 3 bases from V and 5 bases from J, with 14 bases between. Germline V gene sequence: CDR1 ENHRY, CDR2 SYGVKD. The CDR3 region has the DNA TGTGCCATCAGTGAATGGGAGGCCCCACACAATGAGCAGTTCTTC. Its protein product is CAISEWEAPHNEQFF.

V and J are TRBV19 and TRBJ2-7; tentative D call: TRBD1 (5 bases). Germline V gene lookup returns CDR1 LNHDA and CDR2 SQIVND (reference sequence). The CDR3 covers 15 residues. Trimming took off 5 bases at V and 0 bases at J, with 14 bases between the two ends. The CDR3: CASSPRRQFSYEQYF. The CDR3 bases are TGTGCCAGTAGTCCAAGAAGACAGTTCTCCTACGAGCAGTACTTC.

For this clone: One junction end disagrees with the germline gene, perhaps due to a read error. This chain links TRBV6-5 with TRBJ1-2; D gene unclear. This CDR3 comprises 13 residues. Germline CDR1 is MNHEY and CDR2 is SVGAGI. The CDR3 sequence is CASSYSMSLEAAF. DNA of the CDR3: TGTGCCAGCAGTTACTCGATGAGTCTAGAGGCTGCCTTC.

The chain couples TRBV9 to TRBJ1-2; TRBD1 matches at 9 bases. This CDR3 comprises 16 residues. In germline, CDR1 is SGDLS, CDR2 YYNGEE. V trimming: 4 bases; J trimming: 2 bases; junction bases outside the gene matches: 9. The CDR3 coding sequence is TGTGCCAGCAGCTCAACAGGGGGCCAGGGCAACTATGGCTACACCTTC. It is translated as CASSSTGGQGNYGYTF.

This clone is a singleton in its sample. The chain joins TRBV2 to TRBJ1-4; possibly TRBD1 for D (5 bases). V lost 3 bases and J 6 bases, leaving 14 bases between the germline ends. The length of the CDR3 is 15 residues. Germline CDR1 reads SNHLY; CDR2 reads FYNNEI. Written as DNA, the CDR3 is TGTGCCAGCAGTGATCGGGGGGAGGGTTATGAAAAACTGTTTTTT. Protein: CASSDRGEGYEKLFF.